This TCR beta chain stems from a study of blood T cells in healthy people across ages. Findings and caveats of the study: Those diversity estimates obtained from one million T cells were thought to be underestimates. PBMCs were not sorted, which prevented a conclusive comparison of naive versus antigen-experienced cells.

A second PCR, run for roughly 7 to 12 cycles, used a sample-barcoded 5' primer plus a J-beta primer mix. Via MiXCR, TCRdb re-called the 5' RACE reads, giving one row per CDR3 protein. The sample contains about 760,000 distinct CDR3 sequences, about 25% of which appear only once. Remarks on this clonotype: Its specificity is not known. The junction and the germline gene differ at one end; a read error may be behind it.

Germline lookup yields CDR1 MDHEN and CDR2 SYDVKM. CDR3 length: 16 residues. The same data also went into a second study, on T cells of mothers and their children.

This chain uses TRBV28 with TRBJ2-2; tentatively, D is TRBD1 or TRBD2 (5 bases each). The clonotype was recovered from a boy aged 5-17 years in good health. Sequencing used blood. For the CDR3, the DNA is TGTGCCAGCAGTCCGCGATCAGGGTCGGACACCGGGGAGCTGTTCTTT. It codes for CASSPRSGSDTGELFF.